This TCR beta chain is from a study of Ad26.COV2.S vaccination and SARS-CoV-2 variants. Background on the study: Vaccine-arm donor from the placebo-controlled COV1001 Ad26.COV2.S trial. Intramuscular Ad26.COV2.S at 5x10^10 or 1x10^11 viral particles. Study results and caveats: In vaccinated individuals, spike-specific CD8+ and CD4+ T cell responses reportedly displayed substantial breadth.

Details on this clone: Its antigen remains unknown.

The table came from immunoSEQ multiplex PCR; TCRdb's copy has only in-frame clones and leaves some out. The sample comprises some 250,000 clones, around 87% of which are singletons, and approximately 12% rests with the top ten. Treatment in this sample: about 20 received Ad26.COV2.S at low or high dose, single or two shots; five or six received placebo; per-sample allocation not given. On day 63 after the first injection, vaccine and placebo recipients gave samples. The origin of this receptor is a person aged 18 to 59 who received the Ad26.COV2.S COVID-19 vaccine or a placebo. The specimen was peripheral blood, collected in a trial of Ad26.COV2.S vaccine versus placebo.

CDR3 DNA: TGTGCCAGCAAAGGAGGGGGCCTCGGCAATGAGCAGTTCTTC. Translation gives CASKGGGLGNEQFF. V is TRBV6-5 and J is TRBJ2-1, with TRBD1 as a possible D gene (7 bases). The length of the CDR3 is 14 residues. Germline V gene lookup returns CDR1 MNHEY and CDR2 SVGAGI. Trimming shortened V by 7 bases and J by 6 bases, and 16 bases separated the two germline ends.